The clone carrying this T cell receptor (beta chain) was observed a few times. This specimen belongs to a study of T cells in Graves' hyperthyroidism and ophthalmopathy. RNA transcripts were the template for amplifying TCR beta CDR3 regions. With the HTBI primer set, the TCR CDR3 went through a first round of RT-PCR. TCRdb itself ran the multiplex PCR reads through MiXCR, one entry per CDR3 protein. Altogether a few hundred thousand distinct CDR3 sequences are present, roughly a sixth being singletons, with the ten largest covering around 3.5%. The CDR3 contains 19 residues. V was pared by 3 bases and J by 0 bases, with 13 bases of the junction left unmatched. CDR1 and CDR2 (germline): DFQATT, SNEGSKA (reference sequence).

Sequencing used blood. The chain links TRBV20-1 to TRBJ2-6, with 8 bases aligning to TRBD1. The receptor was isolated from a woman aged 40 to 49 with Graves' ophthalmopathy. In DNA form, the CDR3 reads TGCAGTGCTAGTCTTGGACAGGGCTCGACACTCTCTGGGGCCAACGTCCTGACTTTC. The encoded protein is CSASLGQGSTLSGANVLTF.